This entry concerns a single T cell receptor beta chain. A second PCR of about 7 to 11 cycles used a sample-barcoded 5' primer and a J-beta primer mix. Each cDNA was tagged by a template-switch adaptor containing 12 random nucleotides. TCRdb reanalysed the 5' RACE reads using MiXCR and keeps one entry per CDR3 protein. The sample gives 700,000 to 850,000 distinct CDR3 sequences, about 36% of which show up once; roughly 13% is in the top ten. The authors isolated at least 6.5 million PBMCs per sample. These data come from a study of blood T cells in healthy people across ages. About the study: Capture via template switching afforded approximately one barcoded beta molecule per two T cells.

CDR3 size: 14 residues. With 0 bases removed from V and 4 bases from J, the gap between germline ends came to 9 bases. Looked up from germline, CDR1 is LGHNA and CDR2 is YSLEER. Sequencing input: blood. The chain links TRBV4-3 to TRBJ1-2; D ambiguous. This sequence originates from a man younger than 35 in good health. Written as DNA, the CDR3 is TGCGCCAGCAGCCAAGACTTTCTGGTCTATGGCTACACCTTC. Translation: CASSQDFLVYGYTF.